This TCR beta chain was identified in a study of cytomegalovirus exposure and HLA in healthy donors. Study outcomes and limitations: The study flagged around 150 TCR beta chains as cytomegalovirus-associated.

PCR amplification relied on 60 Vbeta primers (plus 13 Jbeta primers). Data came from immunoSEQ multiplex PCR; TCRdb stores just in-frame clones and leaves some out. The table lists about 120,000 clones, roughly 80% of them singletons. The CDR3 consists of 15 residues. Trimming stripped 0 bases from V and 6 bases from J, with 12 bases between. The germline V gene has CDR1 SGHRS and CDR2 YFSETQ. Notes on this clone: Antigen: not known.

The material sequenced was PBMCs. The chain recombines TRBV5-1 with TRBJ2-2; tentatively, D is TRBD1 (5 bases). The TCR comes from a woman in her 30s in good health and CMV-seropositive. The CDR3 loop is CASSLGSGLSGELFF. For the CDR3, the DNA is TGCGCCAGCAGCTTGGGGTCAGGGTTGTCCGGGGAGCTGTTTTTT.